This T cell receptor (beta chain) is drawn from a study of CD8+CD57+ T cells in acquired aplastic anemia. The wider study: Healthy donor CD4+ cell samples had a mean of approximately 10 million reads.

This CDR3 comprises 14 residues. V lost 4 bases, J lost 2 bases, and 3 bases stayed unmatched. According to the study, genomic DNA was the template for TCR beta VDJ and CDR3 profiling. One entry per CDR3 protein, called by TCRdb with MiXCR from the reads. This table has approximately 200,000 distinct CDR3 sequences, about half appearing once. In this sample, this clonotype turned up many times. No antigen is known for it. Regarding the study as a whole: Between patients and controls, roughly 29 CD8+ CDR3 sequences were found in common.

The sequence derives from a human donor in good health, serving as a control. Input material: sorted CD4+, CD8+, or CD8+CD57+ T cells (not recorded which) from PBMCs. The genes are TRBV12-3 or TRBV12-4 and TRBJ2-3; 7 bases map to TRBD2. CDR3 coding DNA: TGTGCCAGCAGTTCGAGACTAGCCACAGATACGCAGTATTTT. Residues: CASSSRLATDTQYF.